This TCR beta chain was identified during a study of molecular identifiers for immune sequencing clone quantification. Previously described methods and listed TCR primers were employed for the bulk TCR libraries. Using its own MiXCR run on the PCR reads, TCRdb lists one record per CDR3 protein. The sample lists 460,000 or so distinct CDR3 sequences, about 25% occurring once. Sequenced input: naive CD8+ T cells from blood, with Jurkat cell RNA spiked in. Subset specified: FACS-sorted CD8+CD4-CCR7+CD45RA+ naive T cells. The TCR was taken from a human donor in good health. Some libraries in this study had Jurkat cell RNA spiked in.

The CDR3 region has the DNA TGTGCCAGCAGTCCCTTGCCGTCCTACCAAGAGACCCAGTACTTC. Its protein is CASSPLPSYQETQYF. The chain couples TRBV6-2 or TRBV6-3 to TRBJ2-5; no reliable D call. This CDR3 has 15 amino acids. V lost 5 bases and J lost 0, with 13 bases in between. In germline, CDR1 is MNHEY, CDR2 SVGEGT.